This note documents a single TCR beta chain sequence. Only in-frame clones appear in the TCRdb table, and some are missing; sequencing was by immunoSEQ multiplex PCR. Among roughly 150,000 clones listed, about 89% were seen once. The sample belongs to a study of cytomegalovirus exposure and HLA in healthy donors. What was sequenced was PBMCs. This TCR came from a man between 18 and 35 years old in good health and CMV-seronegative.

CDR3 protein: CASSQGLADYNEQFF. CDR3 nucleotide sequence: TGCGCCAGCAGCCAAGGACTAGCGGACTACAATGAGCAGTTCTTC. The rearrangement uses TRBV4-3 and TRBJ2-1; 9 bases align to TRBD2. J was trimmed by 3 bases and V by 1 base; bases with no gene match: 1. This CDR3 contains 15 residues. Germline V CDR1 and CDR2: LGHNA, YSLEER.